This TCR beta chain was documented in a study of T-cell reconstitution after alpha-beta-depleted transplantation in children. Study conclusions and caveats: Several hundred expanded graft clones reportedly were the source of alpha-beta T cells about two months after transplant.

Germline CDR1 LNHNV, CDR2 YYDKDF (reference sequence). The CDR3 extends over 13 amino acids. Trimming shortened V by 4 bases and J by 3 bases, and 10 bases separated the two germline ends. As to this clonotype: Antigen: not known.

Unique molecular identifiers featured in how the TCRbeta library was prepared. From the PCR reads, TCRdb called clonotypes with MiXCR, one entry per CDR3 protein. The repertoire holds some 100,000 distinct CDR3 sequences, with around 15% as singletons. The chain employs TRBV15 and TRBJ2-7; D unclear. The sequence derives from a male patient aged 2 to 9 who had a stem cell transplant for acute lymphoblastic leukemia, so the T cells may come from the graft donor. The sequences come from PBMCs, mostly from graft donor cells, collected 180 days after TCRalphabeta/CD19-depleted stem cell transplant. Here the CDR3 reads CATSITRYYEQYF. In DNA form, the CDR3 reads TGTGCCACCAGCATTACTCGGTACTACGAGCAGTACTTC.